This TCR beta chain was observed in a study of T cells in Graves' hyperthyroidism and ophthalmopathy. Per germline, CDR1 LGHDT and CDR2 YNNKEL (reference sequence). The CDR3 runs 12 residues. The ends were cut back, 0 bases at V and 14 bases at J, with 8 bases in the middle. The CDR3 regions of TCR beta were amplified from RNA transcripts. TCR CDR3 regions were first amplified by RT-PCR with HTBI primers. One entry per CDR3 protein results from TCRdb running MiXCR on the multiplex PCR reads. The sample includes some 600,000 distinct CDR3 sequences, 11% to 15% of them seen just once. Study results and caveats: Most thyroid clonotypes expanded above 0.001 appeared in blood too.

This clonotype was detected ten times or more. Antigen unknown. The receptor was isolated from a woman aged 25 to 39 with Graves' hyperthyroidism that later progressed to Graves' ophthalmopathy. The chain recombines TRBV3-1 with TRBJ1-6; TRBD1 is a possible D gene (5 bases). The sequencing input was blood. CDR3 in amino acids: CASSQEGRALHF. DNA of the CDR3: TGTGCCAGCAGCCAAGAAGGCAGGGCCCTCCACTTT. The variable domain in full, completed from reference TRBV3-1 and TRBJ1-6, reads DTAVSQTPKYLVTQMGNDKSIKCEQNLGHDTMYWYKQDSKKFLKIMFSYNNKELIINETVPNRFSPKSPDKAHLNLHINSLELGDSAVYFCASSQEGRALHFGNGTRLTVT.